A selection of T cell receptor beta chains follows, all from one sample in a study of T cell responses to AZD1222 COVID-19 vaccine. The data were produced by immunoSEQ multiplex PCR, yet TCRdb's version contains in-frame clones alone and is incomplete. This table has about 140,000 clones, roughly nine tenths appearing once. Sequences were derived from peripheral blood, sampled on day 0 of AZD1222 vaccination. Source of these receptors: an adult in good health. Each CDR3 is given without its conserved first and last residue. Fields, in order: CDR3 protein, V gene, J gene.

cdr3_aa: ASSLLAVNTEAF
v_call: TRBV5-6
j_call: TRBJ1-1

cdr3_aa: ASSGDQGNTIY
v_call: TRBV7-9
j_call: TRBJ1-3

cdr3_aa: ASSPVRLAGHNEQF
v_call: TRBV18
j_call: TRBJ2-1

cdr3_aa: AWEPLGDTEAF
v_call: TRBV30
j_call: TRBJ1-1

cdr3_aa: ASSPGTSGYNEQF
v_call: TRBV27
j_call: TRBJ2-1

cdr3_aa: ASSPSGQGGGYT
v_call: TRBV18
j_call: TRBJ1-2

cdr3_aa: ASSPTGGWYTEAF
v_call: TRBV27
j_call: TRBJ1-1

cdr3_aa: SVELAGVEQF
v_call: TRBV29-1
j_call: TRBJ2-1

cdr3_aa: ASSEGGSRRYGYT
v_call: TRBV25-1
j_call: TRBJ1-2

cdr3_aa: SASASGRTLYEQY
v_call: TRBV20-1
j_call: TRBJ2-7

cdr3_aa: ASATDTQY
v_call: TRBV10-3
j_call: TRBJ2-3

cdr3_aa: AWSVRGGGDLKY
v_call: TRBV30
j_call: TRBJ2-7

cdr3_aa: ASSDYHTGSTNEKLF
v_call: TRBV6-4
j_call: TRBJ1-4

cdr3_aa: ASSPTGTPRVYEQF
v_call: TRBV3-1/TRBV3-2
j_call: TRBJ2-1

cdr3_aa: ASSLGTSNTGELF
v_call: TRBV5-1
j_call: TRBJ2-2

cdr3_aa: ASSQGLPGGSGNSPLH
v_call: TRBV4-1
j_call: TRBJ1-6

cdr3_aa: ASRRTATNEKLF
v_call: TRBV6-5
j_call: TRBJ1-4

cdr3_aa: ASSLNGGTSGSSNAGELF
v_call: TRBV5-1
j_call: TRBJ2-2

cdr3_aa: ASSLGQGGTTEAF
v_call: TRBV18
j_call: TRBJ1-1

cdr3_aa: ASSQVPGRGYGYT
v_call: TRBV6-2/TRBV6-3
j_call: TRBJ1-2

cdr3_aa: ATSDPGLVYNEQF
v_call: TRBV24-1
j_call: TRBJ2-1

cdr3_aa: ASSWTSGSISGELF
v_call: TRBV5-1
j_call: TRBJ2-2

cdr3_aa: ASSRDNGETQY
v_call: TRBV6-5
j_call: TRBJ2-5